Listed below are T cell receptor beta chains from one sample, sequenced in a study of CD8 T cells in Susac syndrome. MiXCR, applied by TCRdb to the immunoSEQ multiplex PCR reads, yields one record per CDR3 protein. Of 65,000 to 95,000 distinct CDR3 sequences listed, 94% are singletons. The sample consisted of CD8+ T cells from PBMCs. Receptor source: a human donor with Susac syndrome. Each CDR3 is given with its conserved first and last residue. D genes are given only for firm matches. Only some rows state a clone size, as once, few, many or a class for expanded clones.

v_call	clone_size	j_call	d_call	cdr3_nt	cdr3_aa
TRBV20-1	NA	TRBJ2-3	NA	TGCAGTGCTAGAGATCGGCCGGGGGAGCTTTCTAGCACAGATACGCAGTATTTT	CSARDRPGELSSTDTQYF
TRBV29-1	once	TRBJ2-7	NA	TGCAGCGTTGAGTGGGGGACGTTGCAGTACTTC	CSVEWGTLQYF
TRBV11-3	NA	TRBJ2-3	TRBD2	TGTGCCAGCAGCTTAGTACTAGCGGGAGGCCGGGGGGTCAGAGCAGATACGCAGTATTTT	CASSLVLAGGRGVRADTQYF
TRBV7-8	NA	TRBJ2-5	TRBD1	TGTGCCAGCAGCTTAGAACCGACAGGGGGTTGGGAGACCCAGTACTTC	CASSLEPTGGWETQYF
TRBV6-5	NA	TRBJ1-2	NA	TGTGCCAGCAGTCAGTCGGCTAACTATGGCTACACCTTC	CASSQSANYGYTF
TRBV6-6	NA	TRBJ1-4	TRBD1	TGTGCCGGCGCAAGGGACAGTAATGAAAAACTGTTTTTT	CAGARDSNEKLFF
TRBV28	NA	TRBJ2-3	TRBD2	TGTGCCAGCAGTTCCGGGACTAGCGGGACTCTTTTGCGCACAGATACGCAGTATTTT	CASSSGTSGTLLRTDTQYF
TRBV7-9	NA	TRBJ2-5	NA	TGTGCCAGCAGCCCCCCAGGGGTAAGCCAAGAGACCCAGTACTTC	CASSPPGVSQETQYF
TRBV28	NA	TRBJ2-1	NA	TGTGCCAGCAGTCCAGGCGGGATAGAAAATGAGCAGTTCTTC	CASSPGGIENEQFF
TRBV13	NA	TRBJ2-3	NA	TGTGCTACCCTTCTCGCAGCAACATCCCAGGATACGCAGTATTTT	CATLLAATSQDTQYF
TRBV5-1	NA	TRBJ2-7	NA	TGCGCCAGCAGCCCTACGACAGGGGACTACTACGAGCAGTACTTC	CASSPTTGDYYEQYF
TRBV30	NA	TRBJ1-1	NA	TGTGCCTGGAGCGTCCTAAGCAACACTGAAGCTTTCTTT	CAWSVLSNTEAFF
TRBV4-3	NA	TRBJ2-2	TRBD2	TGCGCCAGCAGCCAAGATCCGCAGCGGGAGGGTGTCGGGGAGCTGTTTTTT	CASSQDPQREGVGELFF
TRBV20-1	NA	TRBJ2-7	TRBD2	TGCAGTGCTAGCCCGGGACTAGCGTTCCACGAGCAGTACTTC	CSASPGLAFHEQYF
TRBV24-1	once	TRBJ2-2	NA	TGTGCCACTAGGGACGGGGACACCGGGGAGCTGTTTTTT	CATRDGDTGELFF
TRBV7-2	NA	TRBJ2-7	NA	TGTGCCAGCAGCTTCGGGACGACCTACGAGCAGTACTTC	CASSFGTTYEQYF
TRBV24-1	NA	TRBJ2-2	TRBD1	TGTGCCACTAACCCCGGGACAGGGGGCACCGGGGAGCTGTTTTTT	CATNPGTGGTGELFF
TRBV9	NA	TRBJ2-1	NA	TGTGCCAGCAGCGCGGACGGGAACAATGAGCAGTTCTTC	CASSADGNNEQFF
TRBV12-5	NA	TRBJ2-1	TRBD1	TGTGCTAGTGGTTTTCAGTCCCGGGACAGGGATTCCGATGAGCAGTTCTTC	CASGFQSRDRDSDEQFF
TRBV18	NA	TRBJ2-1	NA	TGTGCCAGCTCACCCACAGGTCCCCATGACAATGAGCAGTTCTTC	CASSPTGPHDNEQFF
TRBV27	NA	TRBJ1-1	NA	TGTGCCAGCAGTTTATCAGGGGCACTGGGCACTGAAGCTTTCTTT	CASSLSGALGTEAFF
TRBV19	NA	TRBJ2-1	NA	TGTGCCAGTAGTATAGGGGGAGAGCAGTTCTTC	CASSIGGEQFF
TRBV15	NA	TRBJ2-3	NA	TGTGCCACCAGCTCCAGCGGAAGCACAGATACGCAGTATTTT	CATSSSGSTDTQYF
TRBV29-1	NA	TRBJ2-3	NA	TGCAGCGCCCGAGTGGATACGCAGTATTTT	CSARVDTQYF
TRBV7-9	once	TRBJ2-7	NA	TGTGCCAGCAGCTTACACCAGGGTCGGGACGAGCAGTACTTC	CASSLHQGRDEQYF
TRBV27	NA	TRBJ1-2	TRBD1	TGTGCCAGCGGGGACAGGGGGCCGTACTATGGCTACACCTTC	CASGDRGPYYGYTF
TRBV20-1	once	TRBJ2-5	TRBD2	TGCAGTGCCAGGCCGGGACTAGCGGGGGTCCTCCTGGGGACCCAGTACTTC	CSARPGLAGVLLGTQYF
TRBV30	NA	TRBJ2-5	NA	TGTGCCTGGAGTGGGAAGACCCAGTACTTC	CAWSGKTQYF
TRBV25-1	NA	TRBJ1-2	NA	TGTGCCAGCCAACAGGGACACTATGGCTACACCTTC	CASQQGHYGYTF
TRBV9	NA	TRBJ2-1	TRBD2	TGTGCCAGCAGGGCCGGGACTAGCGGGAAAGAGCAGTTCTTC	CASRAGTSGKEQFF
TRBV5-6	NA	TRBJ1-5	TRBD1	TGTGCCAGCAGCTTGTACGGGACAGGGGGCGTCCAGCCCCAGCATTTT	CASSLYGTGGVQPQHF
TRBV4-3	once	TRBJ1-2	NA	TGCGCCAGCAGCCCTGTATACCAGGGGAGGGTCGACTATGGCTACACCTTC	CASSPVYQGRVDYGYTF
TRBV4-3	NA	TRBJ1-1	NA	TGCGCCAGCAGCCAAGAATCCGGGATGAACACTGAAGCTTTCTTT	CASSQESGMNTEAFF
TRBV12-3/TRBV12-4	NA	TRBJ1-2	TRBD1	TGTGCCAGCACCATGGGACAGCCTAACTATGGCTACACCTTC	CASTMGQPNYGYTF
TRBV29-1	NA	TRBJ2-1	TRBD2	TGCAGCGTCAGACTAGCGGGGATCAATGAGCAGTTCTTC	CSVRLAGINEQFF
TRBV7-9	NA	TRBJ2-5	NA	TGTGCCAGCAGCCTACTCGGAGGCCAAGAGACCCAGTACTTC	CASSLLGGQETQYF
TRBV12-3/TRBV12-4	NA	TRBJ2-1	TRBD2	TGTGCCAGCAGTTTAGGGACTAGCGGGGGCTACAATGAGCAGTTCTTC	CASSLGTSGGYNEQFF
TRBV10-3	once	TRBJ1-1	NA	TGTGCCATAGGCCTCAACACTGAAGCTTTCTTT	CAIGLNTEAFF
TRBV10-3	NA	TRBJ2-1	NA	TGTGCCATCAGTGAGGGGAACCCCTACAATGAGCAGTTCTTC	CAISEGNPYNEQFF
TRBV11-2	NA	TRBJ1-6	NA	TGTGCCAGCAGCTTCCCCCCTCTAATGGATTCACCCCTCCACTTT	CASSFPPLMDSPLHF
TRBV29-1	NA	TRBJ2-1	TRBD1	TGCAGCACGCGAGGGACAGGGTCCTACAATGAGCAGTTCTTC	CSTRGTGSYNEQFF
TRBV29-1	NA	TRBJ2-3	TRBD1	TGCAGCGTTGAGGGGGACAGGGCACTTACAGATACGCAGTATTTT	CSVEGDRALTDTQYF